This note documents a single TCR beta chain sequence. These data belong to a study of blood T cell repertoires in COVID-19. Seattle patients were enrolled while actively infected and followed longitudinally. Germline loops: CDR1 LGHNA, CDR2 YNFKEQ. Losses at the gene ends were 0 bases for V and 1 base for J; bases not matched to a gene: 7. The CDR3 loop spans 17 amino acids. TCRdb keeps only in-frame clones here, not all; method: immunoSEQ multiplex PCR. The table lists some 70,000 clones, approximately 80% of them singletons. The chain links TRBV4-2 to TRBJ1-2; 8 bases fit TRBD1. The origin of this receptor is a man aged 45 to 65 with COVID-19, enrolled during active disease. The sequencing sample was made of peripheral blood. This CDR3 is CASSQDQGQVLNYGYTF. The CDR3 nucleotides read TGTGCCAGCAGCCAAGATCAGGGACAGGTTCTTAACTATGGCTACACCTTC.